These 13 T cell receptor beta chains were all obtained from the same sample, sequenced in a study of identifying expanded T cells in peripheral blood. Profiled with immunoSEQ multiplex PCR; TCRdb holds only in-frame clones, not every one. The sample has about 85,000 clones, approximately 90% seen once; the top ten hold about 20%. What was sequenced was blood. The receptors were gathered from a person between 18 and 75 years old in good health.

CDR3 amino acids: CASSYQAGGPWETQYF. DNA of the CDR3: TGTGCCAGCAGTTACCAAGCGGGGGGGCCTTGGGAGACCCAGTACTTC. This chain joins TRBV6-5 and TRBJ2-5; TRBD2 agrees at 10 bases. Losses at the gene ends were 2 bases for V and 5 bases for J; bases not matched to a gene: 8. Germline CDR1 reads MNHEY; CDR2 reads SVGAGI. This CDR3 spans 16 amino acids.

The chain is built from TRBV7-2 and TRBJ1-1; 7 nucleotides line up with TRBD1. Trimming removed 4 bases from V and 1 base from J; junction bases left unmatched: 9. The CDR3 contains 16 residues. The germline V gene has CDR1 SGHTA and CDR2 FQGNSA. CDR3 nucleotide sequence: TGTGCCAGCAGCTCCCCGACAGGGCAGAGGAACACTGAAGCTTTCTTT. Translation: CASSSPTGQRNTEAFF.

The rearrangement joins TRBV23-1 to TRBJ1-6; 7 bases map to TRBD1. TRBV23-1 is an ORF; its function is uncertain. The CDR3 runs to 16 residues. The V segment lost 5 bases and the J segment 5 bases; nucleotides outside the gene matches: 9. CDR3: CASSKGGESHNSPLHF. CDR3 nucleotide sequence: TGCGCCAGCAGTAAAGGGGGCGAGTCCCATAATTCACCCCTCCACTTT.

This sequence joins TRBV7-2 and TRBJ2-1, with 9 bases aligning to TRBD2. Trimming removed 0 bases from V and 3 bases from J; junction bases left unmatched: 3. The CDR3 is made up of 16 amino acids. In germline, CDR1 is SGHTA, CDR2 FQGNSA. In DNA form, the CDR3 reads TGTGCCAGCAGCTTAGCTGCGGGGGGGAACTACAATGAGCAGTTCTTC. It specifies CASSLAAGGNYNEQFF. Variable domain in full (rest from reference TRBV7-2 and TRBJ2-1): GAGVSQSPSNKVTEKGKDVELRCDPISGHTALYWYRQSLGQGLEFLIYFQGNSAPDKSGLPSDRFSAERTGGSVSTLTIQRTQQEDSAVYLCASSLAAGGNYNEQFFGPGTRLTVL.

This chain joins TRBV30 and TRBJ2-1; D might be TRBD2 (6 bases). Trimming left V 4 bases short and J 0 bases short, with 10 bases between. CDR1 is GTSNPN and CDR2 is SVGIG in the germline V gene (reference sequence). This CDR3 is built from 14 residues. The chain's CDR3 is CAWTGTRSYNEQFF. The CDR3 DNA follows: TGTGCCTGGACAGGGACTCGCTCCTACAATGAGCAGTTCTTC.

This chain links TRBV30 with TRBJ2-1; TRBD2 is a possible D gene (6 bases). V was clipped by 3 bases and J by 3 bases, with 15 bases between them. The CDR3 is made up of 15 amino acids. From germline, CDR1 is GTSNPN and CDR2 SVGIG (reference sequence). CDR3 coding DNA: TGTGCCTGGAGCCATTCGGGACTGGACTACAATGAGCAGTTCTTC. This codes for CAWSHSGLDYNEQFF.

The rearrangement uses TRBV29-1 and TRBJ1-2, with a possible D match to TRBD1 (5 bases). The CDR3 is 13 amino acids. Germline CDR1 and CDR2: SQVTM and ANQGSEA. Trimming shortened V by 8 bases and J by 0 bases, and 13 bases separated the two germline ends. The CDR3 here is CSLWDGANYGYTF. In DNA form, the CDR3 reads TGCAGCTTGTGGGACGGCGCTAACTATGGCTACACCTTC.

This chain connects TRBV7-8 to TRBJ2-2, with D unresolved. Per the germline V gene, CDR1 is SGHVS and CDR2 is FQNEAQ. Trimming took off 7 bases at V and 0 bases at J, with 3 bases between the two ends. This CDR3 region has 12 residues. The CDR3 loop is CASKSNTGELFF. The CDR3 nucleotides read TGTGCCAGCAAATCGAACACCGGGGAGCTGTTTTTT.

The chain is built from TRBV5-4 and TRBJ2-2, with 7 positions matching TRBD1. The CDR3 covers 15 residues. Trimming removed 1 base from V and 4 bases from J; junction bases left unmatched: 4. Germline loops: CDR1 SGHNT, CDR2 YYREEE (reference sequence). DNA of the CDR3: TGTGCCAGCAGCTTGAGAGGGGGCGTCACCGGGGAGCTGTTTTTT. Translated, it gives CASSLRGGVTGELFF.

The V and J genes are TRBV10-1 and TRBJ1-2; 7 bases match TRBD1. CDR1 is WNHNN, CDR2 SYGVQD, per germline (reference sequence). Trimming cost V 5 bases and J 6 bases; bases outside gene matches: 3. This CDR3 is 12 amino acids long. In DNA form, the CDR3 reads TGCGCCAGCAGTAAGACAGGGAATGGCTACACCTTC. Translating gives CASSKTGNGYTF.

The chain recombines TRBV7-6 with TRBJ1-3; the D is unclear. V lost 2 bases, J lost 2 bases, and 10 bases lay in between. The germline CDR1 and CDR2 sequences are SGHVS and FNYEAQ. CDR3 size: 15 residues. The CDR3: CASSLRGNAGNTIYF. The CDR3 nucleotides read TGTGCCAGCAGCTTACGAGGGAACGCTGGAAACACCATATATTTT. Full variable domain (missing parts from reference TRBV7-6 and TRBJ1-3): GAGVSQSPRYKVTKRGQDVALRCDPISGHVSLYWYRQALGQGPEFLTYFNYEAQQDKSGLPNDRFSAERPEGSISTLTIQRTEQRDSAMYRCASSLRGNAGNTIYFGEGSWLTVV.

V usage is TRBV6-6 and J usage is TRBJ1-5; TRBD1 matches 8 bases. The CDR3 loop spans 15 amino acids. Germline V gene data show CDR1 as MNHNY and CDR2 as SVGAGI (reference sequence). J was trimmed by 1 base and V by 5 bases; bases with no gene match: 4. CDR3 region: CASSRDRTSNQPQHF. In DNA, the CDR3 is TGTGCCAGCAGTAGGGACAGGACGAGCAATCAGCCCCAGCATTTT.

J is TRBJ1-2 and V is TRBV5-1; weak D call: TRBD1 (6 bases). Germline V CDR1 and CDR2: SGHRS, YFSETQ. Trimming took 2 bases from V and 8 from J, leaving 19 bases between them. The CDR3 runs 15 residues. This chain's CDR3 is CASSFTRGATGGYTF. The CDR3 DNA sequence: TGCGCCAGCAGCTTTACAAGGGGGGCGACGGGCGGCTACACCTTC. The full variable domain, its missing parts supplied by reference TRBV5-1 and TRBJ1-2, is KAGVTQTPRYLIKTRGQQVTLSCSPISGHRSVSWYQQTPGQGLQFLFEYFSETQRNKGNFPGRFSGRQFSNSRSEMNVSTLELGDSALYLCASSFTRGATGGYTFGSGTRLTVV.